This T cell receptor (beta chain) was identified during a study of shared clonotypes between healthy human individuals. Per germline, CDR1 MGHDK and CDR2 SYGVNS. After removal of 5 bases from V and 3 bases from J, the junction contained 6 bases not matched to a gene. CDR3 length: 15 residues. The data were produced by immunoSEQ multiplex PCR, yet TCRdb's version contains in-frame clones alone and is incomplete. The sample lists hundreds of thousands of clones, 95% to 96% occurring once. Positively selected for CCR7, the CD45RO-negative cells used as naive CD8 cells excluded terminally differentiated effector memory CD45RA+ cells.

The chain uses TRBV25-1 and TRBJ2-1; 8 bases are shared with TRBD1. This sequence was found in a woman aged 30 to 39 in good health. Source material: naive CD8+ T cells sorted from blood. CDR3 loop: CASSPPDRVYNEQFF. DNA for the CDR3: TGTGCCAGCAGTCCCCCGGACAGGGTCTACAATGAGCAGTTCTTC.